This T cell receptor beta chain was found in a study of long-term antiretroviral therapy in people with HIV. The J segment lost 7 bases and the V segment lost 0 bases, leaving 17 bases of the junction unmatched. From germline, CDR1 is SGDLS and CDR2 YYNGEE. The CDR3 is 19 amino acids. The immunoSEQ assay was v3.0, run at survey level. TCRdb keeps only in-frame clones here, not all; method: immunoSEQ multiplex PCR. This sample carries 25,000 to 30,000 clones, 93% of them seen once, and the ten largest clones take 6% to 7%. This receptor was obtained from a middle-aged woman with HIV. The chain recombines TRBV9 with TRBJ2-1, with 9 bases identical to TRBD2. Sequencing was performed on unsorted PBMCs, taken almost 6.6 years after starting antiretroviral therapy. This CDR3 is CASSVEGVGTSSLQNEQFF. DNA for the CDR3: TGTGCCAGCAGCGTAGAGGGAGTTGGGACTAGCAGCTTACAGAATGAGCAGTTCTTC.